A single sample is the source of the 12 T cell receptor beta chains below, sequenced in a study of cytomegalovirus exposure and HLA in healthy donors. It was with 60 Vbeta and 13 Jbeta primers that the PCR ran. Assay used: immunoSEQ multiplex PCR; TCRdb lists only in-frame clones, some missing. The data hold about 120,000 clones, with over 60% observed a single time. Sequenced: PBMCs. The receptors here all came from a man aged 18 to 30 in good health and CMV-seropositive.

The rearrangement uses TRBV4-2 and TRBJ2-7; 16 positions agree with TRBD2. Germline lookup yields CDR1 LGHNA and CDR2 YNFKEQ. The CDR3 extends over 18 amino acids. The ends lost 3 bases at V and 5 bases at J; junction bases unmatched: 10. The CDR3 is CASSQGVPGLAGGHEQYF. CDR3 coding DNA: TGTGCCAGCAGCCAGGGGGTACCGGGACTAGCGGGAGGGCACGAGCAGTACTTC.

The chain employs TRBV5-1 and TRBJ2-2; TRBD2 matches 7 bases. The CDR3 is 15 residues long. Unmatched junction bases numbered 4, after V lost 3 bases and J lost 2 bases. Germline V gene lookup returns CDR1 SGHRS and CDR2 YFSETQ. This CDR3 reads CASSWDYLNTGELFF. The CDR3 bases are TGCGCCAGCAGCTGGGACTACTTAAACACCGGGGAGCTGTTTTTT.

The chain links TRBV4-2 to TRBJ1-5, with TRBD1 matching over 8 bases. The CDR3 length is 15 residues. After removal of 1 base from V and 4 bases from J, the junction contained 3 bases not matched to a gene. Germline CDR1 reads LGHNA; CDR2 reads YNFKEQ. CDR3 DNA: TGTGCCAGCAGCCAAGGACGACAGGGGAATCAGCCCCAGCATTTT. Its protein is CASSQGRQGNQPQHF.

The chain links TRBV7-2 to TRBJ2-5; 7 bases line up with TRBD2. After removal of 4 bases from V and 5 bases from J, the junction contained 10 bases not matched to a gene. The CDR3 is made up of 15 amino acids. CDR1 and CDR2 (germline): SGHTA, FQGNSA. The CDR3 DNA sequence: TGTGCCAGCAGCTCCTTGACTAGCCGCGGGGAGACCCAGTACTTC. The encoded protein is CASSSLTSRGETQYF.

In its sample, this clone was seen a few times. The chain recombines TRBV7-6 with TRBJ1-1, with D unclear. Trimming pared 3 bases from V and 2 bases from J, leaving 7 bases between. The CDR3 spans 13 residues. Per the germline V gene, CDR1 is SGHVS and CDR2 is FNYEAQ. This chain's CDR3 is CASSFSDNTEAFF. CDR3 DNA sequence: TGTGCCAGCAGCTTTAGTGATAACACTGAAGCTTTCTTT.

The genes are TRBV9 and TRBJ2-1; a weak D match, TRBD2 (5 bases). Per the germline V gene, CDR1 is SGDLS and CDR2 is YYNGEE. Trimming shortened V by 0 bases and J by 5 bases, and 15 bases separated the two germline ends. The CDR3 covers 16 residues. CDR3 region: CASSVARVSANNEQFF. The CDR3 DNA sequence: TGTGCCAGCAGCGTAGCGAGGGTTAGCGCCAACAATGAGCAGTTCTTC.

This chain joins TRBV18 and TRBJ1-4; D is unresolved. Germline CDR1 and CDR2: KGHSH and LQKENI. Trimming shortened V by 3 bases and J by 6 bases, and 11 bases separated the two germline ends. The length of the CDR3 is 14 residues. CDR3 sequence: CASSPSGLDEKLFF. Written as DNA, the CDR3 is TGTGCCAGCTCACCCTCGGGGTTGGATGAAAAACTGTTTTTT.

In its sample, this clone was seen once. V is TRBV5-4 and J is TRBJ1-1, with TRBD1 as a possible D gene (6 bases). The germline gives CDR1 SGHNT, CDR2 YYREEE (reference sequence). The CDR3 contains 14 residues. V lost 1 base and J lost 5, with 12 bases in between. The CDR3 sequence is CASSLIQGTTEAFF. In DNA, the CDR3 is TGTGCCAGCAGCTTGATCCAGGGGACGACTGAAGCTTTCTTT.

The V and J genes are TRBV6-1 and TRBJ2-5, with D perhaps TRBD1 (7 bases). The assigned J gene may be wrong: the sequence end matches TRBJ2-7 better. Germline assignment: CDR1 MNHNS and CDR2 SASEGT. CDR3 length equals 14 residues. The CDR3 protein is CASRRTGGTYEQYF. CDR3 nucleotide sequence: TGTGCCAGTCGGAGGACAGGCGGGACCTACGAGCAGTACTTC.

The J gene is TRBJ1-2, the V gene TRBV19; 9 bases are shared with TRBD1. The V gene end was trimmed by 5 bases and the J gene end by 5 bases; junction bases not matched to a gene: 6. This CDR3 has 14 amino acids. The germline CDR1 and CDR2 sequences are LNHDA and SQIVND (reference sequence). In nucleotides, the CDR3 is TGTGCCAGTAGTCCCGGGACAGGGTCTTATGGCTACACCTTC. It translates to CASSPGTGSYGYTF.

The rearrangement links TRBV7-6 to TRBJ2-6; 7 nucleotides align to TRBD1. CDR1 is SGHVS, CDR2 FNYEAQ, per germline. This CDR3 contains 15 residues. V lost 7 bases, J lost 12 bases, and 15 bases stayed unmatched. CDR3 sequence (DNA): TGTGCCAGCAACTCCGACAGGGAAAACATTCGCGTCCTGACTTTC. Residues: CASNSDRENIRVLTF.

This clone has only one observation. Mismatch with germline at one junction end may stem from a read error. This chain connects TRBV7-9 to TRBJ1-4, with D uncertain. The CDR3 loop spans 16 amino acids. CDR1 and CDR2 (germline): SEHNR, FQNEAQ (reference sequence). This CDR3 is CSSSQISRETDEKLFF. Here the CDR3 DNA reads TGTTCCAGCAGCCAAATTTCCCGGGAGACGGACGAAAAACTGTTTTTT.